These 30 T cell receptor beta chains were sequenced from one sample in a study of blood T cell repertoires in COVID-19 (dated by TCRdb to between 2020 and 2021). The library came from the immunoSEQ multiplex PCR assay. TCRdb re-hosts the immuneACCESS table, in-frame sequences only. Its copies lack some clones; in the studies checked, an unresolved V gene accounts for under half of them, and the cause for the rest is not known. The sample table shows approximately 240,000 clones, and roughly 80% are seen once. 4% to 6% of the sample lies in the top ten. The sample consisted of peripheral blood. These receptor sequences come from a woman aged 60-75 years who had recovered from COVID-19.

This rearrangement joins TRBV7-6 to TRBJ2-2; TRBD1 might be the D (6 bases). The CDR3 totals 15 residues. Germline CDR1 SGHVS, CDR2 FNYEAQ. The V end was cut by 3 bases, the J end by 4 bases, with 12 bases between. The CDR3 is CASSFNFRGTGELFF. In DNA, the CDR3 is TGTGCCAGCAGCTTTAACTTCAGGGGCACCGGGGAGCTGTTTTTT.

This chain connects TRBV29-1 to TRBJ2-7; TRBD1 matches 7 bases. There are 14 residues in the CDR3. Germline V gives CDR1 SQVTM, CDR2 ANQGSEA. The V and J ends lost 7 bases and 0 bases, in that order; junction bases with no gene match: 9. The CDR3 loop is CSATGVRSSYEQYF. The CDR3 coding sequence is TGCAGCGCTACAGGGGTTAGGAGCTCCTACGAGCAGTACTTC.

The genes are TRBV6-5 and TRBJ2-7; the D gene is possibly TRBD2 (5 bases). Germline assignment: CDR1 MNHEY and CDR2 SVGAGI. The CDR3 has 15 residues. Trimming took off 0 bases at V and 9 bases at J, with 18 bases between the two ends. In DNA form, the CDR3 reads TGTGCCAGCAGTTACTCGATGAATCCCCCCGGAGGGCAGTACTTC. It specifies CASSYSMNPPGGQYF.

This chain connects TRBV4-2 to TRBJ2-7, with 7 bases identical to TRBD1. The V gene's germline CDR1 is LGHNA and CDR2 YNFKEQ. The CDR3 is 14 residues long. V lost 3 bases and J lost 3; bases outside the gene matches: 5. CDR3 DNA sequence: TGTGCCAGCAGCCACAGACAGGGAAGCTACGAGCAGTACTTC. It encodes CASSHRQGSYEQYF.

This clone was seen once. The chain uses TRBV6-2 or TRBV6-3 and TRBJ2-7; D is perhaps TRBD1 (6 bases). The CDR3 has 14 amino acids. Trimming took 6 bases from V and 1 from J, leaving 13 bases between them. The germline V gene has CDR1 MNHEY and CDR2 SVGEGT. The DNA for the CDR3 is TGTGCCAGCAGCCTACAGGGAGCATCCTACGAGCAGTACTTC. Translation: CASSLQGASYEQYF.

The chain is built from TRBV20-1 and TRBJ1-1; D is possibly TRBD1 (6 bases). The CDR3 runs to 14 residues. Between the trimmed V and J ends, which lost 5 bases and 3 bases, there was a span of 16 bases. Germline V gene sequence: CDR1 DFQATT, CDR2 SNEGSKA (reference sequence). Here the CDR3 reads CSARAGGPYTEAFF. CDR3 in DNA: TGCAGTGCTCGTGCCGGGGGGCCGTACACTGAAGCTTTCTTT.

V usage is TRBV27 and J usage is TRBJ2-3; 9 positions agree with TRBD2. This CDR3 has 15 residues. Per the germline V gene, CDR1 is MNHEY and CDR2 is SMNVEV (reference sequence). J lost 3 bases, V lost 3 bases, and 4 bases had no gene match. The CDR3 coding sequence is TGTGCCAGCAGTTTCCTAGCGGGGTGGACAGATACGCAGTATTTT. This translates into CASSFLAGWTDTQYF.

CDR3 nucleotide sequence: TGTGCCAGCAGCTCCGGACTAGGGAGCACAGATACGCAGTATTTT. Its translation: CASSSGLGSTDTQYF. The chain links TRBV5-8 to TRBJ2-3; 7 bases map to TRBD2. CDR3 size: 15 residues. From germline, CDR1 is SGHTS and CDR2 YDEGEE. With 3 bases clipped from V and 0 bases from J, the junction kept 4 bases outside the gene matches.

V is TRBV18 and J is TRBJ1-2, with D perhaps TRBD1 (5 bases). The germline V and J ends were trimmed by 3 bases and 6 bases, with 14 bases remaining between them. Germline CDR1 reads KGHSH; CDR2 reads LQKENI. The CDR3 spans 14 residues. DNA of the CDR3: TGTGCCAGCTCACCGGCAACAGGAATGGATGGCTACACCTTC. Translated: CASSPATGMDGYTF.

CDR3 residues: CASSLARAWEQFF. DNA of the CDR3: TGTGCCAGCAGCTTAGCGCGGGCTTGGGAGCAGTTCTTC. This chain links TRBV7-2 with TRBJ2-1, with a tentative D call TRBD2 (5 bases). V was shortened by 0 bases and J by 10 bases, with 10 bases between the two germline ends. The CDR3 totals 13 residues. Germline V gene lookup returns CDR1 SGHTA and CDR2 FQGNSA.

This rearrangement joins TRBV19 to TRBJ2-3, with TRBD2 matching 12 bases. The CDR3 loop spans 16 amino acids. The V gene's germline CDR1 is LNHDA and CDR2 SQIVND (reference sequence). With 4 bases clipped from V and 1 base from J, the junction kept 3 bases outside the gene matches. CDR3 DNA: TGTGCCAGTAGTACCCGACTAGCGGGGGGCACAGATACGCAGTATTTT. This encodes CASSTRLAGGTDTQYF. Based on the CDR3 plus reference TRBV19 and TRBJ2-3, the full variable domain is DGGITQSPKYLFRKEGQNVTLSCEQNLNHDAMYWYRQDPGQGLRLIYYSQIVNDFQKGDIAEGYSVSREKKESFPLTVTSAQKNPTAFYLCASSTRLAGGTDTQYFGPGTRLTVL.

The chain carries TRBV4-2 and TRBJ2-3, with D possibly TRBD2 on 5 matching bases. The CDR3 totals 15 residues. Germline V gene sequence: CDR1 LGHNA, CDR2 YNFKEQ. V was pared by 4 bases and J by 2 bases, with 13 bases between. The CDR3, as DNA: TGTGCCAGCAGCCGAGGACTTCAGACCACAGATACGCAGTATTTT. Protein sequence: CASSRGLQTTDTQYF.

CDR3 DNA: TGTGCCAGCACCAACCGGACAGTAAGGGCAACTAATGAAAAACTGTTTTTT. This sequence encodes CASTNRTVRATNEKLFF. The chain carries TRBV21-1 and TRBJ1-4; TRBD1 is taken as the D call from the table, unchecked against the DNA. TRBV21-1 is a listed pseudogene. The CDR3 has 17 amino acids.

The chain joins TRBV7-9 to TRBJ1-2; D not certain. Germline loops: CDR1 SEHNR, CDR2 FQNEAQ (reference sequence). Trimming pared 5 bases from V and 1 base from J, leaving 17 bases between. The CDR3 is 16 residues long. CDR3 region: CASSPPTLRYNYGYTF. In DNA, the CDR3 is TGTGCCAGCAGCCCCCCAACATTACGATATAACTATGGCTACACCTTC.

The chain couples TRBV5-1 to TRBJ2-6; D ambiguous. With 2 bases removed from V and 4 bases from J, the gap between germline ends came to 7 bases. Germline V CDR1 and CDR2: SGHRS, YFSETQ. CDR3 length: 14 amino acids. CDR3 amino acids: CASSFGSGANVLTF. For the CDR3, the DNA is TGCGCCAGCAGCTTCGGTTCCGGGGCCAACGTCCTGACTTTC.

The V call is TRBV12-3 or TRBV12-4, the J call TRBJ1-2; D might be TRBD1 (6 bases). This CDR3 has 13 residues. V was cut by 6 bases and J by 7 bases, with 15 bases left in between. CDR3 bases: TGTGCCAGCAGGCCCTCAGGGGACCGTGGCTACACCTTC. Its translation: CASRPSGDRGYTF.

The gene calls are TRBV5-1 and TRBJ2-7; the D gene is possibly TRBD2 (6 bases). Between the trimmed V and J ends, which lost 8 bases and 2 bases, there was a span of 14 bases. The CDR3 extends over 13 amino acids. Germline V gene lookup returns CDR1 SGHRS and CDR2 YFSETQ. In nucleotides, the CDR3 is TGCGCCAGTACTTTGGGGGGAACCTACGAGCAGTACTTC. The encoded protein is CASTLGGTYEQYF.

The chain combines TRBV9 with TRBJ1-5; TRBD1 might be the D (6 bases). V was trimmed by 4 bases and J by 3 bases, leaving 11 bases between them. There are 14 residues in the CDR3. Germline CDR1 reads SGDLS; CDR2 reads YYNGEE. The CDR3, as DNA: TGTGCCAGCAGCCGAGACAGGAACAATCAGCCCCAGCATTTT. This translates into CASSRDRNNQPQHF.

The chain recombines TRBV19 with TRBJ2-1; tentatively, D is TRBD2 (5 bases). The CDR3 sequence is 12 residues long. Germline lookup yields CDR1 LNHDA and CDR2 SQIVND (reference sequence). Trimming shortened V by 6 bases and J by 8 bases, and 11 bases separated the two germline ends. CDR3 sequence: CASRDSNHEQFF. The CDR3 DNA reads TGTGCCAGTAGGGACTCCAACCATGAGCAGTTCTTC.

The V and J genes are TRBV5-6 and TRBJ1-6; possibly TRBD1 for D (6 bases). V lost 4 bases and J lost 9, with 14 bases in between. Germline lookup yields CDR1 SGHDT and CDR2 YYEEEE. The CDR3 spans 14 residues. The CDR3 coding sequence is TGTGCCAGCAGCCTTGGACAGTTGGCTTCACCCCTCCACTTT. Translation gives CASSLGQLASPLHF.

The rearrangement links TRBV30 to TRBJ1-3; D not certain. The V end was cut by 2 bases, the J end by 0 bases, with 5 bases between. CDR3 length equals 13 residues. Looked up from germline, CDR1 is GTSNPN and CDR2 is SVGIG (reference sequence). CDR3 sequence reads: CAWSPNSGNTIYF. As DNA, the CDR3 is TGTGCCTGGAGTCCCAACTCTGGAAACACCATATATTTT.

This chain uses TRBV5-8 with TRBJ2-7; 8 bases align to TRBD2. V lost 3 bases to trimming and J lost 2 bases; unmatched junction nucleotides: 7. The CDR3 spans 15 residues. The germline V gene has CDR1 SGHTS and CDR2 YDEGEE. The CDR3 sequence: CASSSGLAGAYEQYF. CDR3 DNA sequence: TGTGCCAGCAGCTCCGGACTAGCTGGGGCCTACGAGCAGTACTTC.

This rearrangement joins TRBV4-1 to TRBJ1-1; D might be TRBD1 (6 bases). V lost 3 bases and J 10 bases, leaving 15 bases between the germline ends. The CDR3 has 13 residues. Germline values: CDR1 MGHRA, CDR2 YSYEKL. In DNA form, the CDR3 reads TGCGCCAGCAGCCAGGTCGGGGAGGGGGGAGCTTTCTTT. Amino acids: CASSQVGEGGAFF.

The chain is built from TRBV20-1 and TRBJ2-3; D remains unclear. CDR1 DFQATT and CDR2 SNEGSKA come from the germline V gene (reference sequence). Trimming pared 6 bases from V and 4 bases from J, leaving 8 bases between. CDR3 length: 11 residues. The CDR3 is CSALEADTQYF. The CDR3 DNA follows: TGCAGTGCGCTAGAGGCAGATACGCAGTATTTT.

This clone was found once. The chain joins TRBV10-3 to TRBJ1-2; 8 bases are shared with TRBD1. The germline V gene has CDR1 ENHRY and CDR2 SYGVKD. This CDR3 has 13 residues. V gave up 6 bases and J gave up 3 bases; unmatched junction bases: 3. The CDR3 sequence: CAIRDRDHYGYTF. The CDR3 bases are TGTGCCATCAGGGACAGGGATCACTATGGCTACACCTTC.

The V gene is TRBV6-6, the J gene TRBJ1-2, with no clear D. The CDR3 runs to 15 residues. Germline V gene sequence: CDR1 MNHNY, CDR2 SVGAGI (reference sequence). V dropped 2 bases and J dropped 2 bases, with 12 bases sitting between them. CDR3 sequence reads: CASSYGSGRNYGYTF. The DNA of the CDR3 is TGTGCCAGCAGTTACGGGTCGGGTCGGAACTATGGCTACACCTTC.

In this sample, this clone turned up once. This chain joins TRBV28 and TRBJ2-2, with TRBD1 identical over 7 bases. The CDR3 runs to 18 residues. With 2 bases clipped from V and 0 bases from J, the junction kept 9 bases outside the gene matches. Germline lookup yields CDR1 MDHEN and CDR2 SYDVKM. The CDR3 spells CASSLRLGTGANTGELFF. DNA for the CDR3: TGTGCCAGCAGTTTAAGGCTCGGAACAGGGGCGAACACCGGGGAGCTGTTTTTT. Using reference TRBV28 and TRBJ2-2 for the parts outside the CDR3, the full variable domain is DVKVTQSSRYLVKRTGEKVFLECVQDMDHENMFWYRQDPGLGLRLIYFSYDVKMKEKGDIPEGYSVSREKKERFSLILESASTNQTSMYLCASSLRLGTGANTGELFFGEGSRLTVL.

The sample holds a few counts of this clone. V and J are TRBV7-9 and TRBJ2-2; no clear D. The V and J ends lost 2 bases and 1 base respectively, with 8 bases between them. In germline, CDR1 is SEHNR, CDR2 FQNEAQ (reference sequence). The CDR3 contains 15 residues. The CDR3 DNA sequence: TGTGCCAGCAGCTTATTAGCCAGGAACACCGGGGAGCTGTTTTTT. This encodes CASSLLARNTGELFF.

V and J are TRBV28 and TRBJ1-4; 8 nucleotides match TRBD1. V shed 2 bases, J shed 8 bases, and the junction held 4 bases outside the gene matches. This CDR3 region has 14 residues. Germline V gene lookup returns CDR1 MDHEN and CDR2 SYDVKM. The CDR3: CASSLVQGGEKLFF. Written as DNA, the CDR3 is TGTGCCAGCAGTTTAGTACAGGGGGGGGAAAAACTGTTTTTT.

This chain links TRBV13 with TRBJ2-2; tentatively, D is TRBD2 (6 bases). Germline assignment: CDR1 PRHDT and CDR2 FYEKMQ (reference sequence). Trimming left V 4 bases short and J 0 bases short, with 12 bases between. The CDR3 has 16 amino acids. The DNA for the CDR3 is TGTGCCAGCAGCTCGTGGCGGGGAGCGAACACCGGGGAGCTGTTTTTT. Protein sequence: CASSSWRGANTGELFF.